This TCR beta chain was sequenced during a study of blood T cell repertoires in COVID-19. Whole-study context: Samples taken during acute and convalescent COVID-19 were collected in the United States, Italy and Spain. T cells, B-cell-depleted T cells, or PBMCs supplied cDNA or gDNA.

CDR1 and CDR2 from the germline V gene are MNHEY and SVGAGI. The length of the CDR3 is 15 residues. Losses at the gene ends were 2 bases for V and 4 bases for J; bases not matched to a gene: 4. Original processing methods: Using reference gene primer amplification, nucleated cell counts were estimated. The method was immunoSEQ multiplex PCR; TCRdb's version includes in-frame clones alone and lacks a portion of them. V, J and clone size are those of that table, while D and trimming were read from the DNA. The data contain approximately 86,000 clones, 85% of them singletons. V and J are TRBV6-5 and TRBJ2-1; 8 nucleotides agree with TRBD1. The sequencing sample was made of peripheral blood. The clonotype comes from a man aged 50-59 years with acute or convalescent COVID-19. The CDR3 DNA reads as TGTGCCAGCAGTTACGGGCAGGGGGCATACAATGAGCAGTTCTTC. This gives the protein CASSYGQGAYNEQFF.